This T cell receptor beta chain was recorded in a study of T cell responses to AZD1222 COVID-19 vaccine. Using immunoSEQ multiplex PCR, the repertoire was profiled, and TCRdb retains in-frame clones only, with some absent. The top ten clones hold about 2.6% of a sample with about 110,000 clones, roughly 92% of them seen once. Trimming removed 6 bases from V and 0 bases from J, with 8 bases in between. The CDR3 contains 12 residues. CDR1 SQVTM and CDR2 ANQGSEA come from the germline V gene. The sample was peripheral blood, taken 28 days after the second AZD1222 dose. The chain carries TRBV29-1 and TRBJ1-1, with D uncertain. The clonotype comes from an adult who received the AZD1222 COVID-19 vaccine. For the CDR3, the DNA is TGCAGCGTGACACGTATGAACACTGAAGCTTTCTTT. This translates into CSVTRMNTEAFF. The variable domain in full, with the rest retrieved from reference TRBV29-1 and TRBJ1-1, is SAVISQKPSRDICQRGTSLTIQCQVDSQVTMMFWYRQQPGQSLTLIATANQGSEATYESGFVIDKFPISRPNLTFSTLTVSNMSPEDSSIYLCSVTRMNTEAFFGQGTRLTVV.